One and the same sample provided the 5 T cell receptor beta chains below, sequenced in a study of T cell repertoires in cytomegalovirus infection (dated by TCRdb to the late 2010s). For these TCRs, the target antigens are not known. Sequencing used an Illumina HiSeq 1500. The raw public data were reprocessed by TCRdb itself: fastp quality trimming at Q25, MiXCR clonotype calling, in-frame beta chains only. Merged by CDR3 protein, the rows form single entries marked with the most common genes and DNA. This sample gives 550,000 to 700,000 distinct CDR3 sequences in total; 40% of them show up just once. The biggest ten clones account for 48% of the sample. The meaning of the sample's treatment or condition label: in vitro stimulation with specific CMV peptide epitopes to enrich CMV-specific T cells. Sequenced material: cultured PBMCs, taken from culture after CMV antigen stimulation. These TCRs come from a human donor in good health (CMV status not recorded). Some clones in this sample may be carry-over from other donors' samples.

The chain has TRBV25-1 and TRBJ2-7, with 9 positions matching TRBD2. The CDR3 spans 15 residues. The V gene's germline CDR1 is MGHDK and CDR2 SYGVNS. V was pared by 2 bases and J by 3 bases, with 5 bases of the junction left unmatched. The CDR3 spells CASSEMLAGYYEQYF. The CDR3 region has the DNA TGTGCCAGCAGTGAAATGCTAGCGGGGTACTACGAGCAGTACTTC.

This clonotype was detected a few times. The chain joins TRBV7-8 to TRBJ2-6, with 9 bases identical to TRBD1. J was trimmed by 2 bases and V by 1 base; bases with no gene match: 3. This CDR3 is 17 amino acids long. Germline values: CDR1 SGHVS, CDR2 FQNEAQ. CDR3 DNA sequence: TGTGCCAGCAGCTTAGACAGGGGGCAAGCTGGGGCCAACGTCCTGACTTTC. Translation gives CASSLDRGQAGANVLTF.

CDR3 DNA: TGTGCCAGCAGCTTGGGCATGACCTACGAGCAGTACTTC. Its protein is CASSLGMTYEQYF. The rearrangement uses TRBV7-6 and TRBJ2-7; no definite D call. The CDR3 runs to 13 residues. V lost 3 bases and J 2 bases, leaving 8 bases between the germline ends. The germline V gene has CDR1 SGHVS and CDR2 FNYEAQ. Full variable domain (rest looked up from reference TRBV7-6 and TRBJ2-7): GAGVSQSPRYKVTKRGQDVALRCDPISGHVSLYWYRQALGQGPEFLTYFNYEAQQDKSGLPNDRFSAERPEGSISTLTIQRTEQRDSAMYRCASSLGMTYEQYFGPGTRLTVT.

This clonotype was recorded a few times. This chain links TRBV11-1 with TRBJ2-5; 8 positions agree with TRBD2. The germline V gene encodes CDR1 SGHAT and CDR2 FQDESV (reference sequence). The CDR3 extends over 14 amino acids. Trimming took 8 bases from V and 3 from J; bases not matched to a gene: 8. In DNA form, the CDR3 reads TGTGCCAGCTGGAGCGGGGGCCGTAAAGAGACCCAGTACTTC. Amino acids: CASWSGGRKETQYF.

CDR3 region: CASSRIGGPVPDTQYF. The CDR3 nucleotides are TGCGCCAGCAGCCGAATTGGGGGGCCGGTCCCAGATACGCAGTATTTT. The gene calls are TRBV4-1 and TRBJ2-3, with D possibly called TRBD1 or TRBD2 (6 bases each). V gave up 4 bases and J gave up 4 bases, with 18 bases separating them. CDR1 and CDR2 (germline): MGHRA, YSYEKL. The CDR3 has 16 residues.